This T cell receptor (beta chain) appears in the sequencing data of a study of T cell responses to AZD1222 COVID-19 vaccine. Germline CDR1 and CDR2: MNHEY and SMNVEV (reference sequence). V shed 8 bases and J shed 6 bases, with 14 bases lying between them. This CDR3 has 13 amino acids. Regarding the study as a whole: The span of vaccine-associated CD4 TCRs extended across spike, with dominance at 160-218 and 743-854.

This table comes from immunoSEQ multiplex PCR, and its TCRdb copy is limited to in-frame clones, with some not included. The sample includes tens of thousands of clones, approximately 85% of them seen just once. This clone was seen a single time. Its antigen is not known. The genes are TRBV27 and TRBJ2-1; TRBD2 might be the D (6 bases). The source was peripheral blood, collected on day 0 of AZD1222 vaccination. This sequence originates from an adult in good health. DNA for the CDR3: TGTGCCAGCTCCGGGACTTGGGTCAATGAGCAGTTCTTC. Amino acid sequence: CASSGTWVNEQFF.